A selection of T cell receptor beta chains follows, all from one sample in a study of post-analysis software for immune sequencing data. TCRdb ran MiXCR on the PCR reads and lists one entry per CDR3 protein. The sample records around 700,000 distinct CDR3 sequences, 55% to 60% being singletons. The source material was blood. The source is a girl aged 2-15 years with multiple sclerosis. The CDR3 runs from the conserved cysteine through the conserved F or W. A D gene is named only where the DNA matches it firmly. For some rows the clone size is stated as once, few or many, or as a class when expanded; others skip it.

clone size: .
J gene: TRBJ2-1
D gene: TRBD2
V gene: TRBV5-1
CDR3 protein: CASSGGLAGGPSYNEQFF
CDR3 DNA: TGCGCCAGCAGCGGGGGACTAGCGGGAGGGCCAAGCTACAATGAGCAGTTCTTC

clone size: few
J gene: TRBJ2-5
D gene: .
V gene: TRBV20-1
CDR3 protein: CSARDNLRGVWETQYF
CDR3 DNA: TGCAGTGCTAGAGATAACTTGAGGGGGGTATGGGAGACCCAGTACTTC

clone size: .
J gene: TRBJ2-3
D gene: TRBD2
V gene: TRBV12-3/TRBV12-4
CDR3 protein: CASRPRLAASTDTQYF
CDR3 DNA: TGTGCCAGCAGACCCAGACTAGCGGCTAGCACAGATACGCAGTATTTT

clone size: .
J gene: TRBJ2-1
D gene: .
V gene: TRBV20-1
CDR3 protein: CSARDPRGGTGNEQFF
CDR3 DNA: TGCAGTGCTAGAGATCCCAGGGGCGGGACCGGCAATGAGCAGTTCTTC

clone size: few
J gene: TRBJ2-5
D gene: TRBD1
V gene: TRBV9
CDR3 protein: CASSRGQGQETQYF
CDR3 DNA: TGTGCCAGCAGCAGGGGACAGGGGCAAGAGACCCAGTACTTC

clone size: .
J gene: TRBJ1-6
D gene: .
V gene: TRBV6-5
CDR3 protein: CASSYSKYNSPLHF
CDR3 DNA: TGTGCCAGCAGTTACTCCAAGTATAATTCACCCCTCCACTTT

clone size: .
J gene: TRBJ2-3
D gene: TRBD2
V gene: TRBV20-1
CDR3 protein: CSARPGLTSDTQYF
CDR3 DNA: TGCAGTGCTAGGCCGGGACTAACCTCAGATACGCAGTATTTT

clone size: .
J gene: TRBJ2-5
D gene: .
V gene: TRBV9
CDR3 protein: CASSVTRGPQETQYF
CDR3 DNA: TGTGCCAGCAGCGTAACCCGGGGCCCCCAAGAGACCCAGTACTTC

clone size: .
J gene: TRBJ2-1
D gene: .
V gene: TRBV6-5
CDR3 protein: CASSHRLQQARSWFF
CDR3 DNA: TGTGCCAGCAGTCACCGACTTCAACAGGCTCGATCGTGGTTCTTC

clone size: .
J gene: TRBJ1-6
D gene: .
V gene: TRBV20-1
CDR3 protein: CSARDAANSPLHF
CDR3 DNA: TGCAGTGCTAGAGATGCTGCTAATTCACCCCTCCACTTT

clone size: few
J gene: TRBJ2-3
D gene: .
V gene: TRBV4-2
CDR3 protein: CASSQEPGPAGPDTQYF
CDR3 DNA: TGTGCCAGCAGCCAAGAACCGGGCCCTGCGGGCCCAGATACGCAGTATTTT

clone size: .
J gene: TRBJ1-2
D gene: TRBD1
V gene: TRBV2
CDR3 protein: CASSEARQGTGYTF
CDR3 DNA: TGTGCCAGCAGTGAAGCAAGACAGGGGACCGGCTACACCTTC

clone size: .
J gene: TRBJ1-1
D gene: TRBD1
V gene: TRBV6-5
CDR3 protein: CASSADRRMNTEAFF
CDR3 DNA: TGTGCCAGCAGTGCGGACAGGCGCATGAACACTGAAGCTTTCTTT

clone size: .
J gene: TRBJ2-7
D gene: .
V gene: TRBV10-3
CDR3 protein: CAIADSQAYEQYF
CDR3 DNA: TGTGCCATTGCTGACAGCCAAGCCTACGAGCAGTACTTC

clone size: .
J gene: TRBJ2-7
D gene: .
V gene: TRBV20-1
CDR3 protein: CSARDRTGVREQYF
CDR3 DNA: TGCAGTGCTAGAGATAGGACGGGGGTAAGGGAGCAGTACTTC

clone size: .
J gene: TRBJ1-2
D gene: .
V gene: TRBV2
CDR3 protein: CASSDRSPPVTGYTF
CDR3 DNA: TGTGCCAGCAGTGATCGTTCCCCCCCAGTAACTGGCTACACCTTC

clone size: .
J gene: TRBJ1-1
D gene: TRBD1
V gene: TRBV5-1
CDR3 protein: CASSTGQGVAEAFF
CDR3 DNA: TGCGCCAGCAGCACGGGACAGGGGGTGGCTGAAGCTTTCTTT

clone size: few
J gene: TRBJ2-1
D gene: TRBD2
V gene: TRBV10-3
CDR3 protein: CAISESSGVSSYNEQFF
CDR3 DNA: TGTGCCATCAGTGAGTCGAGCGGGGTTAGCTCCTACAATGAGCAGTTCTTC

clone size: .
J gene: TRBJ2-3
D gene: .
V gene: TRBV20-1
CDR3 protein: CSAGGEGTDTQYF
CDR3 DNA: TGCAGTGCTGGTGGGGAGGGCACAGATACGCAGTATTTT

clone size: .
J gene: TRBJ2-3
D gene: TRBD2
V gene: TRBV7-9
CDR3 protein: CASSLARGSGGSDTQYF
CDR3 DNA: TGTGCCAGCAGCTTAGCCCGAGGTAGCGGGGGATCAGATACGCAGTATTTT

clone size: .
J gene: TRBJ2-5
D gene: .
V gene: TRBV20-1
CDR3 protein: CSARRPDRETQYF
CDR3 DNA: TGCAGTGCTCGACGACCAGACCGGGAGACCCAGTACTTC

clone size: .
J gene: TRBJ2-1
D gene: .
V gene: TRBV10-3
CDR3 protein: CAISESQIYNEQFF
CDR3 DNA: TGTGCCATCAGTGAATCACAGATCTACAATGAGCAGTTCTTC

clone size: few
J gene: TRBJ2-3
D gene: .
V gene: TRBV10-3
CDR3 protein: CAIMAGGSTDTQYF
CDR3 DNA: TGTGCCATCATGGCCGGGGGCAGCACAGATACGCAGTATTTT

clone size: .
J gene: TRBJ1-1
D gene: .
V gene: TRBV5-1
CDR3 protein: CASSLLRDQNIEAFF
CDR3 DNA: TGCGCCAGCAGCTTGTTAAGGGACCAGAACATTGAAGCTTTCTTT

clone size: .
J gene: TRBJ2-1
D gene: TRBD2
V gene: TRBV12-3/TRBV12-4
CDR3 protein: CASSRPERDMLFF
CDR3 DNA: TGTGCCAGCAGCCGCCCTGAGCGGGATATGCTGTTCTTC

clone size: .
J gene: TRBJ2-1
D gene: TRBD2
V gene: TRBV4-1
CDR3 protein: CASSQGLAGIAYNEQFF
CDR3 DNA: TGCGCCAGCAGCCAAGGGCTAGCGGGTATCGCGTACAATGAGCAGTTCTTC

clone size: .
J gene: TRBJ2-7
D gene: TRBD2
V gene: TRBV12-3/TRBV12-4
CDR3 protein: CASRRLAGVYEQYF
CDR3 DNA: TGTGCCAGCAGAAGACTAGCGGGAGTCTACGAGCAGTACTTC

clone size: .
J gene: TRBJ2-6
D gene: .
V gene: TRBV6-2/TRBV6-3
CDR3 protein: CASRAVSGANVLTF
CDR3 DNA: TGTGCCAGCCGTGCAGTCTCTGGGGCCAACGTCCTGACTTTC

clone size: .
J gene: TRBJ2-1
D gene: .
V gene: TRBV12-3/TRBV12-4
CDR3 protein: CASRPDLNEQFF
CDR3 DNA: TGTGCCAGCAGACCCGACCTCAATGAGCAGTTCTTC

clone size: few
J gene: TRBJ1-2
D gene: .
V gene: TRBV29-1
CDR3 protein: CSVAGTRQENYGYTF
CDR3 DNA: TGCAGCGTTGCCGGGACCCGACAGGAAAACTATGGCTACACCTTC

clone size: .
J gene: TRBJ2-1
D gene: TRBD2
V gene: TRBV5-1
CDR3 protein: CASSLEPGRDEQFF
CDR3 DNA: TGCGCCAGCAGCTTGGAGCCGGGGAGGGATGAGCAGTTCTTC

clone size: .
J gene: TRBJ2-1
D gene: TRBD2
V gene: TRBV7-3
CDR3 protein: CASSLVLAGGGGNEQFF
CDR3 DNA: TGTGCCAGCAGCTTAGTGCTAGCGGGAGGGGGGGGCAATGAGCAGTTCTTC

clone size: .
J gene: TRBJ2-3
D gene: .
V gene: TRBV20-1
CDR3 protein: CSASSEGTDTQYF
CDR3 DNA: TGCAGTGCTAGCTCGGAGGGGACAGATACGCAGTATTTT

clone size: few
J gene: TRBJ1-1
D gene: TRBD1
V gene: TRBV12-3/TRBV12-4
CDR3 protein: CASSFDRVSTEAFF
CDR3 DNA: TGTGCCAGCAGTTTTGACAGGGTAAGCACTGAAGCTTTCTTT

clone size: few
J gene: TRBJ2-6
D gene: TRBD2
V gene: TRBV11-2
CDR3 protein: CASSLTSGFSGANVLTF
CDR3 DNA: TGTGCCAGCAGCTTAACTAGCGGATTCTCTGGGGCCAACGTCCTGACTTTC

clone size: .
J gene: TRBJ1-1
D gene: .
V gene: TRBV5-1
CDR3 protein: CASSNDRRNTEAFF
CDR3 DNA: TGCGCCAGCAGCAACGACAGGAGAAACACTGAAGCTTTCTTT

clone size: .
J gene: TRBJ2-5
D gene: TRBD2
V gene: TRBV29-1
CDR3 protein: CSVRSGGTETQYF
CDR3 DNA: TGCAGCGTCCGTTCGGGGGGTACGGAGACCCAGTACTTC

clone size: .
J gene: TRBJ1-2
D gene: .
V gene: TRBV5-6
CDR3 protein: CASSLTSSYGYTF
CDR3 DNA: TGTGCCAGCAGCTTAACGTCTTCCTATGGCTACACCTTC

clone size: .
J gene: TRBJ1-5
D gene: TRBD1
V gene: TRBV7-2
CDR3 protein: CASSYFRGPGLHF
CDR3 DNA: TGTGCCAGCAGCTATTTCAGGGGGCCGGGCTTGCATTTT

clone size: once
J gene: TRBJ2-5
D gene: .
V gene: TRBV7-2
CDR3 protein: CASSLAGVGQETQYF
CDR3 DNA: TGTGCCAGCAGCTTAGCGGGGGTAGGCCAAGAGACCCAGTACTTC

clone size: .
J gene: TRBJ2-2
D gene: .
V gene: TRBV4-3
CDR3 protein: CASSQDTVENTGELFF
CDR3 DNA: TGCGCCAGCAGCCAAGATACCGTTGAGAACACCGGGGAGCTGTTTTTT

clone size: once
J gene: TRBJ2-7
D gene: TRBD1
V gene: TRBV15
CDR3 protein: CATSRRPGQNPHEQYF
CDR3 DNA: TGTGCCACCAGCAGGCGTCCGGGACAGAATCCGCACGAGCAGTACTTC

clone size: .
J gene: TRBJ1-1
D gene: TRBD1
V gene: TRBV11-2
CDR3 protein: CASSLGDRGDTEAFF
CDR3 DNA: TGTGCCAGCAGCCTCGGCGACAGGGGGGACACTGAAGCTTTCTTT

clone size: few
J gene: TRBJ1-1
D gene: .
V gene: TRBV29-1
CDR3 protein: CSVEISEAPRWGTEAFF
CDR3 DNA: TGCAGCGTTGAAATCTCGGAGGCACCGAGATGGGGCACTGAAGCTTTCTTT

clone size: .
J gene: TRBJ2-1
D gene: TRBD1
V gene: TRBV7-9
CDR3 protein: CASSLVETGQGYNEQFF
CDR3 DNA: TGTGCCAGCAGCTTAGTGGAGACGGGACAGGGGTACAATGAGCAGTTCTTC

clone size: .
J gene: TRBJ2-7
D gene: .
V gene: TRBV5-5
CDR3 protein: CASSLEQGPYEQYF
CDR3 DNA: TGTGCCAGCAGCTTGGAACAGGGTCCCTACGAGCAGTACTTC

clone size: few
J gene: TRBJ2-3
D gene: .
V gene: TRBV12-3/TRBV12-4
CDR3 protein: CASSSGLTQYF
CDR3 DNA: TGTGCCAGCTCCTCCGGGTTGACGCAGTATTTT

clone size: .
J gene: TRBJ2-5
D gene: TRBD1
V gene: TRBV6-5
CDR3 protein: CASSIGTAIETQYF
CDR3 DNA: TGTGCCAGCAGTATAGGGACAGCAATAGAGACCCAGTACTTC

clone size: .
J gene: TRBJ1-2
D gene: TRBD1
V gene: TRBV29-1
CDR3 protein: CSAVQGVYGYTF
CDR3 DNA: TGCAGCGCGGTTCAGGGGGTTTATGGCTACACCTTC

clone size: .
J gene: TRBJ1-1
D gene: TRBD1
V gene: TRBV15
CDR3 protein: CATSRAGTAKAFF
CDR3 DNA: TGTGCCACCAGCAGAGCCGGGACAGCCAAAGCTTTCTTT

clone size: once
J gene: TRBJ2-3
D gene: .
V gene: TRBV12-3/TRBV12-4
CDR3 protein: CASRSDPASTDTQYF
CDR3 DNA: TGTGCCAGCAGGTCGGACCCTGCGAGCACAGATACGCAGTATTTT

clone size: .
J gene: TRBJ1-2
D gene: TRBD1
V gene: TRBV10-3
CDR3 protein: CAIRPQRTGGHGYTF
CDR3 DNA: TGTGCCATCCGCCCCCAGAGGACAGGGGGTCATGGCTACACCTTC